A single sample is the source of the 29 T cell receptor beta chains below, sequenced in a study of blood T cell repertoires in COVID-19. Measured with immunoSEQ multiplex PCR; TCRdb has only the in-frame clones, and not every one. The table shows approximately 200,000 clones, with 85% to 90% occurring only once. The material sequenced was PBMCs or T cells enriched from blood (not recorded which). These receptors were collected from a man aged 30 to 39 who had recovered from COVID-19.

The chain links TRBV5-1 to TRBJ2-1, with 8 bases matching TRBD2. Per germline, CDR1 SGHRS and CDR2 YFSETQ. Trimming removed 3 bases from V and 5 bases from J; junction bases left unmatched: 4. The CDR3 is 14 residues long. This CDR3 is CASSYGLADNEQFF. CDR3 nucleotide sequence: TGCGCCAGCAGCTATGGACTAGCCGACAATGAGCAGTTCTTC.

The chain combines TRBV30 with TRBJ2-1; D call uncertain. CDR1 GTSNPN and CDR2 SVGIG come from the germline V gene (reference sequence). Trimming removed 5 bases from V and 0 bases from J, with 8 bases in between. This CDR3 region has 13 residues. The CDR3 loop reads CAWALSSYNEQFF. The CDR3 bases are TGTGCCTGGGCCCTGAGCTCCTACAATGAGCAGTTCTTC.

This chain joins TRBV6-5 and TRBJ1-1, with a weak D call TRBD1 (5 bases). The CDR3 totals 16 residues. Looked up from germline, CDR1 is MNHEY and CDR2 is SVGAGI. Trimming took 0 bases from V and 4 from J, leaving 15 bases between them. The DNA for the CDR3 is TGTGCCAGCAGTTACTCGAGGGGTCCGGGAGGCACTGAAGCTTTCTTT. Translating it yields CASSYSRGPGGTEAFF.

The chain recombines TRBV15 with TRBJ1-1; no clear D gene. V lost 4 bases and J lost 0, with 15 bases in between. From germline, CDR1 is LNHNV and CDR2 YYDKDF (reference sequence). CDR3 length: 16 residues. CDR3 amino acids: CATSMRRPGMNTEAFF. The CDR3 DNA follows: TGTGCCACCAGCATGAGAAGACCCGGGATGAACACTGAAGCTTTCTTT.

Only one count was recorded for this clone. CDR3 sequence (DNA): TGCGCCAGCAGCCTAACTCTAGCGGGAACTTCTACCGGGGAGCTGTTTTTT. It translates to CASSLTLAGTSTGELFF. The chain combines TRBV4-1 with TRBJ2-2, with 9 bases matching TRBD2. V was clipped by 4 bases and J by 5 bases; unmatched bases: 11. The length of the CDR3 is 17 residues. Germline assignment: CDR1 MGHRA and CDR2 YSYEKL.

The CDR3: CASSLSSSAGRTGELFF. In DNA form, the CDR3 reads TGTGCCAGCAGTTTATCGAGTTCGGCAGGGCGGACCGGGGAGCTGTTTTTT. This rearrangement joins TRBV27 to TRBJ2-2; perhaps TRBD1 as D (5 bases). Germline lookup yields CDR1 MNHEY and CDR2 SMNVEV (reference sequence). This CDR3 is built from 17 residues. The V end was cut by 0 bases, the J end by 5 bases, with 16 bases between.

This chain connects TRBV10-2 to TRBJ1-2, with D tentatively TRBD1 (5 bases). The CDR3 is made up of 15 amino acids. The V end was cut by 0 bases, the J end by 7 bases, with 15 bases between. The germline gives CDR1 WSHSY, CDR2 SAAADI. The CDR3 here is CASSESVRDLGGYTF. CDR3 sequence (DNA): TGCGCCAGCAGTGAGTCGGTCAGGGATTTAGGTGGCTACACCTTC.

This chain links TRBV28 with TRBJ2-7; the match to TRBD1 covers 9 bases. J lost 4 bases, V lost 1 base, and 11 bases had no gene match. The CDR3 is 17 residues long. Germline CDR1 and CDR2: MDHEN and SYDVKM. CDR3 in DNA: TGTGCCAGCAGTTTATCTCGGGACAGGGCTGAGGGTTACGAGCAGTACTTC. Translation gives CASSLSRDRAEGYEQYF.

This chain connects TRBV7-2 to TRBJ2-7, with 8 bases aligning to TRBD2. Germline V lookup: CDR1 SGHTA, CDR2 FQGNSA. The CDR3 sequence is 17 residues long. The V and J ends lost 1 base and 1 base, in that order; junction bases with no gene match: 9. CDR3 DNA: TGTGCCAGCAGCTTAGAGGGCGGGGGGTTCCCTTCCTACGAGCAGTACTTC. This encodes CASSLEGGGFPSYEQYF.

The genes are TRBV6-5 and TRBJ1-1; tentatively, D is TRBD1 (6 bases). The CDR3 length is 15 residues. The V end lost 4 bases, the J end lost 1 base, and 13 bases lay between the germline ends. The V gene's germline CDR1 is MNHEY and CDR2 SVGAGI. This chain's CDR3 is CASSFPHRENTEAFF. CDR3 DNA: TGTGCCAGCAGTTTCCCCCACAGGGAGAACACTGAAGCTTTCTTT.

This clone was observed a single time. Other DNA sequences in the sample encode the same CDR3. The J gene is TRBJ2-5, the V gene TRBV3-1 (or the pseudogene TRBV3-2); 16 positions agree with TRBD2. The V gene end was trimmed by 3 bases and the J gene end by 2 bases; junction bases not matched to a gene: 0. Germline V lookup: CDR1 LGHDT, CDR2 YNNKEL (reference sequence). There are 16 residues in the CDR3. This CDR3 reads CASSQGLAGGQETQYF. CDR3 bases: TGTGCCAGCAGCCAGGGACTAGCGGGGGGGCAAGAGACCCAGTACTTC.

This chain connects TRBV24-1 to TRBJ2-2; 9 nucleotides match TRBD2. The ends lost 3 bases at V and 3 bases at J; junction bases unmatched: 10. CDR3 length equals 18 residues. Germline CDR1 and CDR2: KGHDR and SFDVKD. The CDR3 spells CATSDPPWREGHTGELFF. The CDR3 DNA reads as TGTGCCACCAGTGATCCTCCCTGGCGGGAGGGCCACACCGGGGAGCTGTTTTTT.

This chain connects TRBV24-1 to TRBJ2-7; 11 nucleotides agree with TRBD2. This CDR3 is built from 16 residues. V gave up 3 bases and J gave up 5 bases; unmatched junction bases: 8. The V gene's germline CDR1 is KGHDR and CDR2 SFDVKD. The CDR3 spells CATSDATSGNRNEQYF. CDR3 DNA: TGTGCCACCAGTGATGCGACTAGCGGGAACCGGAACGAGCAGTACTTC.

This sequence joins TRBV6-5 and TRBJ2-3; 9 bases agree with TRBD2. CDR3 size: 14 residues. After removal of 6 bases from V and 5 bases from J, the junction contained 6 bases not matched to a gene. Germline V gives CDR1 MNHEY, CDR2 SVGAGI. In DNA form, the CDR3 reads TGTGCCAGCAGGATAGCGGGGGATTTAGATACGCAGTATTTT. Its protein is CASRIAGDLDTQYF.

DNA for the CDR3: TGCGCCAGCAGCTTGGTCGGCGGGGGACGCTACGAGCAGTACTTC. Translating gives CASSLVGGGRYEQYF. The chain carries TRBV5-1 and TRBJ2-7, with 7 bases matching TRBD2. This CDR3 contains 15 residues. The junction had 6 bases not matched to a gene; V was cut back by 0 bases and J by 3 bases. CDR1 SGHRS and CDR2 YFSETQ come from the germline V gene.

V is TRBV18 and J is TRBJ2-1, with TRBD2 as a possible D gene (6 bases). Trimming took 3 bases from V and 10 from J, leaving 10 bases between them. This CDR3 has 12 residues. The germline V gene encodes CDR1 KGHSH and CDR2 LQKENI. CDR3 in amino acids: CASSPRGFEQFF. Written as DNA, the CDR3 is TGTGCCAGCTCACCGCGGGGTTTCGAGCAGTTCTTC.

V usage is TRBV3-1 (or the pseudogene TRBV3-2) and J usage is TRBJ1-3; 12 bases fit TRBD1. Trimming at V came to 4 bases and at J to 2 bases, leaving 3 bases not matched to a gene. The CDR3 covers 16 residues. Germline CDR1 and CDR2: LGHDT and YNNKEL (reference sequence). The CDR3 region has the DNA TGTGCCAGCAGCCCCCGGGACAGGGGGCCTGGAAACACCATATATTTT. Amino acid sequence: CASSPRDRGPGNTIYF.

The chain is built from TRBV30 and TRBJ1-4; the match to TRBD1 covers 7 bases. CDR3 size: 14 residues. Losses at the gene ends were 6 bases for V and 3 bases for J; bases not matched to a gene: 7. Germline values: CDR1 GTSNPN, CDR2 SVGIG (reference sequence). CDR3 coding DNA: TGTGCCTGTCCAACAGGGGCGGCTAATGAAAAACTGTTTTTT. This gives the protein CACPTGAANEKLFF.

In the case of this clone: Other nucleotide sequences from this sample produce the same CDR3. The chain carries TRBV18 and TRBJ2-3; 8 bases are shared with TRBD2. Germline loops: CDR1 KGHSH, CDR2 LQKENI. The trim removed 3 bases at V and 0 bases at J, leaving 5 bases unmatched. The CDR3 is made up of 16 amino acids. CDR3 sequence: CASSPVTSGSTDTQYF. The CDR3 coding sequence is TGTGCCAGCTCACCGGTTACTAGCGGAAGCACAGATACGCAGTATTTT.

This CDR3 is CASRHAGEQYF. The CDR3, as DNA: TGTGCCAGCAGGCACGCGGGGGAGCAGTACTTC. The chain employs TRBV12-3 or TRBV12-4 and TRBJ2-7, with D possibly TRBD2 on 6 matching bases. The CDR3 is made up of 11 amino acids. V lost 6 bases to trimming and J lost 7 bases, with 10 bases between them.

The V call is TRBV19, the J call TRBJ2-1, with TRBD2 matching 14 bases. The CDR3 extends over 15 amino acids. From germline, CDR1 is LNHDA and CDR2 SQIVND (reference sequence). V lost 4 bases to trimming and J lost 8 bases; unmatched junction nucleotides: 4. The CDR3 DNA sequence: TGTGCCAGTAGTAGGACTAGCGGGGGGTGGCATGAGCAGTTCTTC. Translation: CASSRTSGGWHEQFF.

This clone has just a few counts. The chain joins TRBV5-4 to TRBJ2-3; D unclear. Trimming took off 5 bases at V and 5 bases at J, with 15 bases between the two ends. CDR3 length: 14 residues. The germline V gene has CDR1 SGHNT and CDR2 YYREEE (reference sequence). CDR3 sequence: CASSTRGGIDTQYF. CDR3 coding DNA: TGTGCCAGCAGTACGCGTGGCGGTATAGATACGCAGTATTTT.

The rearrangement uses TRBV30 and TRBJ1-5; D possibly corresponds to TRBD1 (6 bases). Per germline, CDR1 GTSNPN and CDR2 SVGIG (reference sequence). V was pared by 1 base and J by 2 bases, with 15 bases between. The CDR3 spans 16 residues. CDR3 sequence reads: CAWSGPRGVGNQPQHF. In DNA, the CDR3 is TGTGCCTGGAGTGGCCCCAGGGGAGTCGGCAATCAGCCCCAGCATTTT. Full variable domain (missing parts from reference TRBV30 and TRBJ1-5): SQTIHQWPATLVQPVGSPLSLECTVEGTSNPNLYWYRQAAGRGLQLLFYSVGIGQISSEVPQNLSASRPQDRQFILSSKKLLLSDSGFYLCAWSGPRGVGNQPQHFGDGTRLSIL.

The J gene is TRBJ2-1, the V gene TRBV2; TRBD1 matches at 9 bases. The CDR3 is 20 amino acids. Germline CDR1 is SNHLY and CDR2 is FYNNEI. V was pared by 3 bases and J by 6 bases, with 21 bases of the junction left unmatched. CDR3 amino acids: CASSERVFRTGETRGNEQFF. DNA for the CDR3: TGTGCCAGCAGTGAGCGTGTCTTTAGGACAGGGGAGACGAGAGGCAATGAGCAGTTCTTC.

CDR3: CASSLLAGGSTDTQYF. CDR3 coding DNA: TGTGCCAGCAGTTTACTAGCGGGAGGGTCCACAGATACGCAGTATTTT. The genes are TRBV27 and TRBJ2-3; 12 bases are a match to TRBD2. With V trimmed by 2 bases and J by 2 bases, 2 bases remained unmatched. This CDR3 is built from 16 residues. Germline loops: CDR1 MNHEY, CDR2 SMNVEV (reference sequence).

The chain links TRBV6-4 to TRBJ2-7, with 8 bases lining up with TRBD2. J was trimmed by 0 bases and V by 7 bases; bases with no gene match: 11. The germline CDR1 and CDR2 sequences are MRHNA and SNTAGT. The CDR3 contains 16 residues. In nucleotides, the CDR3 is TGTGCCAGCAACGCCGTAGCGGGACTACACTCCTACGAGCAGTACTTC. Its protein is CASNAVAGLHSYEQYF.

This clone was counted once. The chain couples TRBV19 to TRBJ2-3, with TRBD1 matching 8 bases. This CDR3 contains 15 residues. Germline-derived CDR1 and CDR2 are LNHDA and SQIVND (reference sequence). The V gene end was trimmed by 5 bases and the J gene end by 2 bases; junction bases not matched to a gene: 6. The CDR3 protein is CASSADRVFTDTQYF. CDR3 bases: TGTGCCAGTAGTGCGGACAGGGTATTCACAGATACGCAGTATTTT.

In DNA form, the CDR3 reads TGCAGCGTTGAAGATCGGGACTCCTTGTACGAGCAGTACTTC. It specifies CSVEDRDSLYEQYF. The chain couples TRBV29-1 to TRBJ2-7; D may be TRBD2 (6 bases). CDR3 size: 14 residues. CDR1 and CDR2 (germline): SQVTM, ANQGSEA. Trimming cost V 0 bases and J 4 bases, with 13 bases left between them.

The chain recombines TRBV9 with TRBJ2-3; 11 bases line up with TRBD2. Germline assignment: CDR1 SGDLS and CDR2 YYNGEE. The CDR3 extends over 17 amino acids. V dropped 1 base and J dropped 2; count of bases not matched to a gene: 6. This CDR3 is CASSVSVAGGPTDTQYF. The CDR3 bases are TGTGCCAGCAGCGTATCGGTAGCGGGGGGGCCCACAGATACGCAGTATTTT.